One sample yielded the 23 T cell receptor beta chains listed below, sequenced in a study of T cell responses to AZD1222 COVID-19 vaccine. Profiling relied on immunoSEQ multiplex PCR, and the TCRdb table lists in-frame clones only, not all of them. The table shows about 150,000 clones, with 70% to 90% occurring only once. The sample in question was peripheral blood, obtained after recovery from COVID-19. Source of these receptors: an adult who had recovered from COVID-19.

V gene TRBV5-1 combines with J gene TRBJ1-1; maybe TRBD1 (6 bases). V gave up 2 bases and J gave up 4 bases, with 12 bases separating them. This CDR3 spans 14 amino acids. CDR1 and CDR2 (germline): SGHRS, YFSETQ. CDR3 sequence reads: CASSFSGVRTEAFF. In nucleotides, the CDR3 is TGCGCCAGCAGCTTTTCAGGGGTACGCACTGAAGCTTTCTTT.

This chain connects TRBV3-1 (or the pseudogene TRBV3-2) to TRBJ2-7, with 13 bases identical to TRBD2. The V gene end was trimmed by 4 bases and the J gene end by 5 bases; junction bases not matched to a gene: 11. The CDR3 is 17 residues long. Germline V gene sequence: CDR1 LGHDT, CDR2 YNNKEL (reference sequence). DNA of the CDR3: TGTGCCAGCAGCCGACTAAAGGGACTAGCGGGGATCGACGAGCAGTACTTC. Translation: CASSRLKGLAGIDEQYF.

The rearrangement uses TRBV3-1 (or the pseudogene TRBV3-2) and TRBJ1-2, with TRBD1 matching over 7 bases. The V gene end was trimmed by 3 bases and the J gene end by 8 bases; junction bases not matched to a gene: 9. The CDR3 is made up of 14 amino acids. CDR1 LGHDT and CDR2 YNNKEL come from the germline V gene (reference sequence). The CDR3 nucleotides are TGTGCCAGCAGCCATGGAAGACAGGGCCGCGGCTACACCTTC. It is translated as CASSHGRQGRGYTF.

The genes are TRBV5-1 and TRBJ1-1; D possibly corresponds to TRBD1 (5 bases). This CDR3 contains 18 residues. CDR1 SGHRS and CDR2 YFSETQ come from the germline V gene. Trimming left V 5 bases short and J 4 bases short, with 27 bases between. CDR3 in amino acids: CASRPGLHPDVRGTEAFF. As DNA, the CDR3 is TGCGCCAGCAGGCCTGGTCTTCATCCGGACGTAAGGGGCACTGAAGCTTTCTTT.

The chain links TRBV28 to TRBJ1-2, with 7 nucleotides matching TRBD1. This CDR3 spans 12 amino acids. Germline CDR1 reads MDHEN; CDR2 reads SYDVKM. Trimming at V came to 5 bases and at J to 8 bases, leaving 5 bases not matched to a gene. This CDR3 reads CASSALQGGYTF. In DNA, the CDR3 is TGTGCCAGCAGTGCACTACAGGGGGGCTACACCTTC.

The rearrangement joins TRBV29-1 to TRBJ1-2, with a tentative D call TRBD1 (5 bases). The germline CDR1 and CDR2 sequences are SQVTM and ANQGSEA. This CDR3 has 11 residues. The germline V and J ends were trimmed by 7 bases and 6 bases, with 12 bases remaining between them. The CDR3 region has the DNA TGCAGCGCACGACAAGGGGATGGCTACACCTTC. Protein product: CSARQGDGYTF. Full variable domain (remainder filled in from reference TRBV29-1 and TRBJ1-2): SAVISQKPSRDICQRGTSLTIQCQVDSQVTMMFWYRQQPGQSLTLIATANQGSEATYESGFVIDKFPISRPNLTFSTLTVSNMSPEDSSIYLCSARQGDGYTFGSGTRLTVV.

The chain uses TRBV5-1 and TRBJ2-5, with unresolved D. The CDR3 consists of 14 residues. V was shortened by 4 bases and J by 2 bases, with 12 bases between the two germline ends. The germline gives CDR1 SGHRS, CDR2 YFSETQ. The CDR3: CASSLTTAQETQYF. CDR3 coding DNA: TGCGCCAGCAGCCTAACGACCGCTCAAGAGACCCAGTACTTC.

V is TRBV7-3 and J is TRBJ1-1, with TRBD1 identical over 7 bases. The trim removed 5 bases at V and 2 bases at J, leaving 5 bases unmatched. Germline V gene data show CDR1 as SGHTA and CDR2 as FQGTGA. The CDR3 spans 14 residues. This chain's CDR3 is CASSTRDRNTEAFF. The CDR3 coding sequence is TGTGCCAGCAGCACCCGGGACAGAAACACTGAAGCTTTCTTT.

This clone was seen only once. The chain uses TRBV29-1 and TRBJ1-2, with D unresolved. Trimming removed 0 bases from V and 8 bases from J, with 16 bases in between. The CDR3 is made up of 14 amino acids. The germline V gene encodes CDR1 SQVTM and CDR2 ANQGSEA. The CDR3 sequence: CSVEDRDPGEGYTF. In DNA form, the CDR3 reads TGCAGCGTTGAAGATCGTGATCCAGGAGAAGGCTACACCTTC. Complete variable domain (other parts from reference TRBV29-1 and TRBJ1-2): SAVISQKPSRDICQRGTSLTIQCQVDSQVTMMFWYRQQPGQSLTLIATANQGSEATYESGFVIDKFPISRPNLTFSTLTVSNMSPEDSSIYLCSVEDRDPGEGYTFGSGTRLTVV.

The chain uses TRBV6-5 and TRBJ1-3, with D unclear. Germline CDR1 MNHEY, CDR2 SVGAGI. The CDR3 totals 14 residues. V shed 7 bases and J shed 0 bases, with 10 bases lying between them. The CDR3 spells CASTETFSGNTIYF. The CDR3 coding sequence is TGTGCCAGCACCGAGACGTTCTCTGGAAACACCATATATTTT.

This clone was seen just once. This rearrangement joins TRBV7-2 to TRBJ2-4; possible D gene TRBD1, 6 bases. The CDR3 spans 13 residues. Per the germline V gene, CDR1 is SGHTA and CDR2 is FQGNSA. V was trimmed by 10 bases and J by 2 bases, leaving 12 bases between them. The CDR3 DNA follows: TGTGCCACATCAGGGGTCCCCAAAAACATTCAGTACTTC. It yields the protein CATSGVPKNIQYF.

The V gene is TRBV6-5, the J gene TRBJ1-5, with unresolved D. V lost 7 bases to trimming and J lost 0 bases, with 10 bases between them. This CDR3 spans 14 amino acids. Germline V CDR1 and CDR2: MNHEY, SVGAGI. In DNA form, the CDR3 reads TGTGCCAGCAAATTCGGCCATAGCAATCAGCCCCAGCATTTT. This encodes CASKFGHSNQPQHF.

The chain couples TRBV6-5 to TRBJ1-5; no clear D. Germline V lookup: CDR1 MNHEY, CDR2 SVGAGI. V was shortened by 2 bases and J by 7 bases, with 12 bases between the two germline ends. The CDR3 has 14 residues. The CDR3 loop reads CASSYGVGQQPQHF. CDR3 sequence (DNA): TGTGCCAGCAGTTACGGAGTAGGTCAGCAGCCCCAGCATTTT.

The gene calls are TRBV11-2 and TRBJ2-5; 8 bases are shared with TRBD2. The CDR3 is 15 amino acids. Per germline, CDR1 SGHAT and CDR2 FQNNGV. The trim removed 4 bases at V and 4 bases at J, leaving 8 bases unmatched. The CDR3 protein is CASSSRSGGPETQYF. CDR3 bases: TGTGCCAGCAGCTCAAGGAGCGGGGGACCAGAGACCCAGTACTTC.

The chain employs TRBV3-1 (or the pseudogene TRBV3-2) and TRBJ2-1; perhaps D is TRBD1 or TRBD2 (5 bases each). CDR3 length: 14 residues. Germline CDR1 LGHDT, CDR2 YNNKEL (reference sequence). Trimming cost V 0 bases and J 15 bases, with 18 bases left between them. The CDR3, as DNA: TGTGCCAGCAGCCAAGAACCTTCTAGGGACCAGCGGTTCTTC. Translating it yields CASSQEPSRDQRFF.

This clone occurred a few times. The same CDR3 can be traced to other DNA sequences in this sample. The J gene is TRBJ1-5, the V gene TRBV27; a weak D match, TRBD1 (5 bases). The CDR3 is made up of 14 amino acids. The germline gives CDR1 MNHEY, CDR2 SMNVEV (reference sequence). V lost 1 base and J 4 bases, leaving 8 bases between the germline ends. The CDR3 nucleotides read TGTGCCAGCAGTTTATTGGGGGGGAATCAGCCCCAGCATTTT. Amino acids: CASSLLGGNQPQHF.

This clone appeared once. The gene calls are TRBV9 and TRBJ2-3; no firm D call. The CDR3 extends over 15 amino acids. The germline gives CDR1 SGDLS, CDR2 YYNGEE. Trimming left V 2 bases short and J 1 base short, with 11 bases between. The CDR3 bases are TGTGCCAGCAGCGTCAGCAGCCAAGGCACAGATACGCAGTATTTT. Translating it yields CASSVSSQGTDTQYF.

The rearrangement joins TRBV25-1 to TRBJ1-3; D not certain. The CDR3 extends over 17 amino acids. Trimming stripped 10 bases from V and 0 bases from J, with 22 bases between. CDR1 is MGHDK and CDR2 is SYGVNS in the germline V gene. This CDR3 is CAIATFAWQNSGNTIYF. In nucleotides, the CDR3 is TGTGCCATCGCAACGTTCGCTTGGCAAAACTCTGGAAACACCATATATTTT.

V gene TRBV6-6 combines with J gene TRBJ2-2; the D gene is possibly TRBD2 (6 bases). Germline CDR1 is MNHNY and CDR2 is SVGAGI (reference sequence). The CDR3 is 14 amino acids. V was shortened by 5 bases and J by 4 bases, with 11 bases between the two germline ends. The chain's CDR3 is CASSPGGSTGELFF. The CDR3 nucleotides read TGTGCCAGCAGTCCCGGGGGAAGCACCGGGGAGCTGTTTTTT.

The chain couples TRBV5-1 to TRBJ2-1; D ambiguous. Germline CDR1 reads SGHRS; CDR2 reads YFSETQ. This CDR3 spans 14 amino acids. The V gene lost 2 bases and the J gene lost 1 base, with 7 bases spanning the gap. In DNA form, the CDR3 reads TGCGCCAGCAGCTTTGAGTATTCCTACAATGAGCAGTTCTTC. Protein sequence: CASSFEYSYNEQFF.

The V call is TRBV27, the J call TRBJ2-3; 8 positions match TRBD1. This CDR3 has 16 amino acids. The germline gives CDR1 MNHEY, CDR2 SMNVEV (reference sequence). The ends lost 4 bases at V and 1 base at J; junction bases unmatched: 7. CDR3 nucleotides: TGTGCCAGCAGTTCAGACAGGGGAGTGGGCACAGATACGCAGTATTTT. Translating gives CASSSDRGVGTDTQYF.

This chain uses TRBV7-2 with TRBJ2-5; D remains ambiguous. Germline lookup yields CDR1 SGHTA and CDR2 FQGNSA. The CDR3 is 13 amino acids. Trimming took 7 bases from V and 5 from J, leaving 14 bases between them. CDR3 DNA: TGTGCCAGCATCCCGACTGGCTATGAGACCCAGTACTTC. Translation gives CASIPTGYETQYF.

This chain joins TRBV7-9 and TRBJ1-2; no clear D. Deletions cut 2 bases from V and 3 bases from J, with 10 bases between. Germline V CDR1 and CDR2: SEHNR, FQNEAQ (reference sequence). The CDR3 has 14 residues. The CDR3 sequence is CASSLTYQDYGYTF. Here the CDR3 DNA reads TGTGCCAGCAGCTTAACATACCAGGACTATGGCTACACCTTC.